The rows below give T cell receptor beta chains drawn from one sample of a study of blood T cell repertoires in COVID-19. The method was immunoSEQ multiplex PCR; TCRdb's version includes in-frame clones alone and lacks a portion of them. This repertoire shows tens of thousands of clones, approximately 85% found once; its top ten account for 4.5% to 5.5%. Sequencing was done on a sample of peripheral blood. The source is an elderly man with acute or convalescent COVID-19. Both conserved end residues are part of each CDR3. A D gene is named only where the DNA matches it firmly. Size is stated for part of the rows, as once, few or many counts, or as a class when the clone is expanded.

>TRBV6-1|TRBD2|NA|TRBJ2-3
TGTGCCAGCAGTGAAGTGGCTAGCGGGAGACCAGATACGCAGTATTTT
CASSEVASGRPDTQYF
>TRBV19|TRBD1|NA|TRBJ1-3
TGTGCCAGTAGTCAGGGGGATCCCTCTGGAAACACCATATATTTT
CASSQGDPSGNTIYF
>TRBV30|TRBD1|once|TRBJ1-2
TGTGCCTGGAGGCAACAGGGGACTTATGGCTACACCTTC
CAWRQQGTYGYTF
>TRBV18|NA|NA|TRBJ2-6
TGTGCCAGCTCACCACGTCTTCAGGGCAACTCTGGGGCCAACGTCCTGACTTTC
CASSPRLQGNSGANVLTF
>TRBV27|TRBD1|NA|TRBJ2-6
TGTGCCAGCAGTTTAGGCCTTTGGAACAGGGGCTTATACTCTGGGGCCAACGTCCTGACTTTC
CASSLGLWNRGLYSGANVLTF
>TRBV7-6|NA|NA|TRBJ2-7
TGTGCCAGCAGCTTAGATGTCATCTACGAGCAGTACTTC
CASSLDVIYEQYF
>TRBV4-2|NA|NA|TRBJ2-1
TGTGCCAGCAGCCAATTAGGACAGTACAATGAGCAGTTCTTC
CASSQLGQYNEQFF
>TRBV7-2|NA|few|TRBJ1-2
TGTGCCAGCAGCCTCCGAGAGGGGGCTAACTATGGCTACACCTTC
CASSLREGANYGYTF
>TRBV2|NA|NA|TRBJ2-7
TGTGCCAGCAGTGACCTGGTGGACAGTCCCTACGAGCAGTACTTC
CASSDLVDSPYEQYF
>TRBV7-7|NA|NA|TRBJ2-5
TGTGCCAGCAGCTTAGGGGCTGGGGCCAAGGGGGAGACCCAGTACTTC
CASSLGAGAKGETQYF
>TRBV5-1|TRBD2|once|TRBJ2-7
TGCGCCAGCAGCTTACTAGCGGGGGACTACGAGCAGTACTTC
CASSLLAGDYEQYF
>TRBV7-2|NA|NA|TRBJ1-4
TGTGCCAGCAGCCGCCCCAGCGGGCAGGCTTGGGGGGAAAAACTGTTTTTT
CASSRPSGQAWGEKLFF
>TRBV18|TRBD1|once|TRBJ1-6
TGTGCCAGCTCACCGGGGACAGCCGATTCACCCCTCCACTTT
CASSPGTADSPLHF
>TRBV3-1/TRBV3-2|TRBD1|once|TRBJ1-2
TGTGCCAGCAGCGCCGGGACAGTGGGGGGCTACACCTTC
CASSAGTVGGYTF
>TRBV3-1/TRBV3-2|NA|NA|TRBJ1-6
TGTGCCAGCAGCCCCCGAGCAAACCAAGATTCACCCCTCCACTTT
CASSPRANQDSPLHF
>TRBV19|NA|once|TRBJ2-1
TGTGCCAGTAGTATTACCGGACTTCCGCCGGAGAATGAGCAGTTCTTC
CASSITGLPPENEQFF
>TRBV28|NA|NA|TRBJ2-3
TGTGCCAGCACCTTCCCGAGTCGGGGTAGAGATACGCAGTATTTT
CASTFPSRGRDTQYF
>TRBV7-9|NA|NA|TRBJ2-7
TGTGCCAGCTCCCCCCACCGGGAGTATCCCTACGAGCAGTACTTC
CASSPHREYPYEQYF
>TRBV5-1|TRBD1|few|TRBJ2-5
TGCGCCAGCAGCTTGGTCCAGGGGGCGGACGAGACCCAGTACTTC
CASSLVQGADETQYF
>TRBV19|TRBD1|NA|TRBJ2-7
TGTGCCAGTAGTACCGACAGGGGTTCTAGCGAGCAGTACTTC
CASSTDRGSSEQYF